The next 24 T cell receptor beta chains were all read from a single sample in a study of blood T cell repertoires in COVID-19. TCRdb's copy holds only in-frame clones and misses some; the assay was immunoSEQ multiplex PCR. Of approximately 280,000 clones in the sample, approximately 83% are singletons; the top ten hold 2.1%. Sequencing was performed on peripheral blood. The receptors originated from a woman aged 25 to 39 who had recovered from COVID-19.

This clone was observed once. V and J are TRBV19 and TRBJ1-2; tentative D call: TRBD1 (6 bases). The CDR3 sequence is 12 residues long. Per germline, CDR1 LNHDA and CDR2 SQIVND (reference sequence). Trimming removed 3 bases from V and 4 bases from J, with 6 bases in between. The CDR3 DNA is TGTGCCAGTAGTATGGACAGCTATGGCTACACCTTC. This translates into CASSMDSYGYTF.

The chain couples TRBV5-5 to TRBJ2-3, with 12 bases that match TRBD2. With 5 bases clipped from V and 5 bases from J, the junction kept 6 bases outside the gene matches. Germline loops: CDR1 SGHKS, CDR2 YYEKEE (reference sequence). The CDR3 totals 15 residues. The CDR3 region has the DNA TGTGCCAGCAGAACCCCGGGACTAGCGGGAGATACGCAGTATTTT. Residues: CASRTPGLAGDTQYF.

The V gene is TRBV15, the J gene TRBJ2-5; TRBD1 agrees at 8 bases. CDR3 length equals 15 residues. V shed 0 bases, J shed 5 bases, and the junction held 5 bases outside the gene matches. Germline V lookup: CDR1 LNHNV, CDR2 YYDKDF (reference sequence). The CDR3 reads CATSRDTGGKETQYF. CDR3 DNA: TGTGCCACCAGCAGAGATACAGGGGGGAAGGAGACCCAGTACTTC.

This rearrangement joins TRBV5-1 to TRBJ1-1, with D possibly being TRBD1 (5 bases). Germline V gene sequence: CDR1 SGHRS, CDR2 YFSETQ. V was cut by 4 bases and J by 2 bases, with 12 bases left in between. The CDR3 consists of 14 residues. In nucleotides, the CDR3 is TGCGCCAGCAGCCCAGGGACTCTCAACACTGAAGCTTTCTTT. Its protein is CASSPGTLNTEAFF.

The gene calls are TRBV12-3 or TRBV12-4 and TRBJ2-3, with D uncertain. Trimming took off 8 bases at V and 3 bases at J, with 9 bases between the two ends. CDR3 length equals 12 residues. Here the CDR3 reads CASRLGTDTQYF. CDR3 nucleotides: TGTGCCAGCCGTCTCGGGACAGATACGCAGTATTTT.

The table lists this clone with a count of one. The chain joins TRBV2 to TRBJ2-7; 8 nucleotides align to TRBD1. The CDR3 has 15 amino acids. Germline-derived CDR1 and CDR2 are SNHLY and FYNNEI. The trim removed 6 bases at V and 4 bases at J, leaving 11 bases unmatched. As DNA, the CDR3 is TGTGCCAGCAGAGACTATCCGGGACAGGTGTACGAGCAGTACTTC. Protein product: CASRDYPGQVYEQYF. The whole variable domain, remainder taken from reference TRBV2 and TRBJ2-7, is EPEVTQTPSHQVTQMGQEVILRCVPISNHLYFYWYRQILGQKVEFLVSFYNNEISEKSEIFDDQFSVERPDGSNFTLKIRSTKLEDSAMYFCASRDYPGQVYEQYFGPGTRLTVT.

This chain uses TRBV12-3 or TRBV12-4 with TRBJ2-4; 7 positions match TRBD2. The CDR3 loop spans 13 amino acids. V shed 10 bases and J 2 bases; nucleotides not matched to a gene: 5. The CDR3 bases are TGTGCCACGGGCGGGGGTTCCAAAAACATTCAGTACTTC. Protein: CATGGGSKNIQYF.

This clone came up once. This chain joins TRBV7-9 and TRBJ2-1; 7 bases agree with TRBD1. Trimming took 11 bases from V and 4 from J; bases not matched to a gene: 26. Per the germline V gene, CDR1 is SEHNR and CDR2 is FQNEAQ (reference sequence). This CDR3 spans 19 amino acids. CDR3 region: CACNTGAEYTRSLYNEQFF. CDR3 DNA sequence: TGTGCCTGCAACACAGGGGCCGAATATACCCGGAGCCTATACAATGAGCAGTTCTTC.

The V call is TRBV19, the J call TRBJ2-5; 14 bases fit TRBD2. This CDR3 comprises 16 residues. With V trimmed by 3 bases and J by 5 bases, 5 bases remained unmatched. Per the germline V gene, CDR1 is LNHDA and CDR2 is SQIVND (reference sequence). The CDR3 loop reads CASSMTSGGAFETQYF. DNA for the CDR3: TGTGCCAGTAGTATGACTAGCGGGGGGGCCTTTGAGACCCAGTACTTC.

The CDR3, as DNA: TGTGCCAGCAGCCCAACGGACAGGGTAAGCGAGCAGTACTTC. It is translated as CASSPTDRVSEQYF. The chain combines TRBV9 with TRBJ2-7, with 8 bases matching TRBD1. This CDR3 has 14 residues. Germline V gives CDR1 SGDLS, CDR2 YYNGEE. V dropped 4 bases and J dropped 6; count of bases not matched to a gene: 9. Together with reference TRBV9 and TRBJ2-7, the CDR3 gives the full variable domain: DSGVTQTPKHLITATGQRVTLRCSPRSGDLSVYWYQQSLDQGLQFLIQYYNGEERAKGNILERFSAQQFPDLHSELNLSSLELGDSALYFCASSPTDRVSEQYFGPGTRLTVT.

The chain employs TRBV18 and TRBJ1-4; 7 bases map to TRBD1. V trimming: 6 bases; J trimming: 4 bases; junction bases outside the gene matches: 8. The CDR3 length is 15 residues. CDR1 and CDR2 from the germline V gene are KGHSH and LQKENI. CDR3 sequence (DNA): TGTGCCAGCTCCGCAGAACGGGACAGTAATGAAAAACTGTTTTTT. This gives the protein CASSAERDSNEKLFF. The variable domain in full, completed from reference TRBV18 and TRBJ1-4, reads NAGVMQNPRHLVRRRGQEARLRCSPMKGHSHVYWYRQLPEEGLKFMVYLQKENIIDESGMPKERFSAEFPKEGPSILRIQQVVRGDSAAYFCASSAERDSNEKLFFGSGTQLSVL.

V gene TRBV27 combines with J gene TRBJ2-3; 8 nucleotides agree with TRBD1. The germline V gene has CDR1 MNHEY and CDR2 SMNVEV (reference sequence). The CDR3 has 13 amino acids. The V segment lost 5 bases and the J segment 7 bases; nucleotides outside the gene matches: 5. CDR3 residues: CASSPRDRHTQYF. For the CDR3, the DNA is TGTGCCAGCAGTCCCCGGGACAGGCATACGCAGTATTTT.

V usage is TRBV30 and J usage is TRBJ2-2; possible D gene TRBD2, 6 bases. The V gene's germline CDR1 is GTSNPN and CDR2 SVGIG (reference sequence). CDR3 length: 15 residues. V dropped 3 bases and J dropped 6 bases, with 17 bases sitting between them. Here the CDR3 reads CAWRPFRGGPGELFF. As DNA, the CDR3 is TGTGCCTGGAGACCTTTCCGGGGAGGCCCCGGGGAGCTGTTTTTT.

V is TRBV13 and J is TRBJ2-1; 15 bases fit TRBD2. CDR1 is PRHDT, CDR2 FYEKMQ, per germline (reference sequence). The V gene end was trimmed by 5 bases and the J gene end by 10 bases; junction bases not matched to a gene: 9. The CDR3 is 16 amino acids. Here the CDR3 reads CASSAGLAGGPWEQFF. In nucleotides, the CDR3 is TGTGCCAGCAGCGCCGGACTAGCGGGGGGGCCCTGGGAGCAGTTCTTC.

The V gene is TRBV18, the J gene TRBJ1-1, with 7 bases lining up with TRBD1. V dropped 4 bases and J dropped 4; count of bases not matched to a gene: 3. The CDR3 is 13 residues long. CDR1 and CDR2 (germline): KGHSH, LQKENI. The DNA for the CDR3 is TGTGCCAGCTCACGGGACAGATTCACTGAAGCTTTCTTT. Translating it yields CASSRDRFTEAFF. The entire variable domain, with the rest obtained from reference TRBV18 and TRBJ1-1, is as follows: NAGVMQNPRHLVRRRGQEARLRCSPMKGHSHVYWYRQLPEEGLKFMVYLQKENIIDESGMPKERFSAEFPKEGPSILRIQQVVRGDSAAYFCASSRDRFTEAFFGQGTRLTVV.

The V gene is TRBV5-6, the J gene TRBJ2-3; D is possibly TRBD2 (5 bases). With 0 bases removed from V and 5 bases from J, the gap between germline ends came to 10 bases. CDR1 SGHDT and CDR2 YYEEEE come from the germline V gene. There are 14 residues in the CDR3. The CDR3, as DNA: TGTGCCAGCAGCTTGGGGCTAGCCATAGATACGCAGTATTTT. This codes for CASSLGLAIDTQYF.

The J gene is TRBJ2-1, the V gene TRBV5-5, with D tentatively TRBD2 (6 bases). This CDR3 spans 14 amino acids. Germline CDR1 is SGHKS and CDR2 is YYEKEE (reference sequence). The ends were cut back, 2 bases at V and 10 bases at J, with 16 bases in the middle. CDR3: CASSFGPSSDEQFF. Written as DNA, the CDR3 is TGTGCCAGCAGCTTCGGGCCATCTAGCGACGAGCAGTTCTTC.

The chain employs TRBV5-1 and TRBJ1-2; 10 bases are shared with TRBD1. V dropped 3 bases and J dropped 3; count of bases not matched to a gene: 11. Germline CDR1 reads SGHRS; CDR2 reads YFSETQ. The CDR3 spans 17 residues. The CDR3 region is CASSSNPGTGEDYGYTF. Here the CDR3 DNA reads TGCGCCAGCAGCTCGAATCCCGGGACAGGGGAGGACTATGGCTACACCTTC.

V usage is TRBV5-6 and J usage is TRBJ1-5; D possibly corresponds to TRBD1 (5 bases). The CDR3 contains 14 residues. The germline V gene encodes CDR1 SGHDT and CDR2 YYEEEE. Between the trimmed V and J ends, which lost 3 bases and 3 bases, there was a span of 10 bases. The CDR3 loop is CASSSRGYNQPQHF. The CDR3 nucleotides read TGTGCCAGCAGCTCGCGGGGGTACAATCAGCCCCAGCATTTT. The complete variable domain, with remaining parts taken from reference TRBV5-6 and TRBJ1-5, reads DAGVTQSPTHLIKTRGQQVTLRCSPKSGHDTVSWYQQALGQGPQFIFQYYEEEERQRGNFPDRFSGHQFPNYSSELNVNALLLGDSALYLCASSSRGYNQPQHFGDGTRLSIL.

The genes are TRBV7-8 and TRBJ2-5; 10 bases match TRBD1. The germline gives CDR1 SGHVS, CDR2 FQNEAQ. V lost 8 bases, J lost 4 bases, and 1 base stayed unmatched. This CDR3 is 12 amino acids long. The CDR3 is CASGDRGETQYF. The CDR3 region has the DNA TGTGCCAGCGGGGACAGGGGAGAGACCCAGTACTTC.

The chain has TRBV6-5 and TRBJ2-1; 7 bases agree with TRBD1. The V segment lost 6 bases and the J segment 8 bases; nucleotides outside the gene matches: 10. The CDR3 spans 14 residues. Germline CDR1 and CDR2: MNHEY and SVGAGI. The CDR3 loop reads CASSPGGGGDEQFF. The CDR3 DNA follows: TGTGCCAGCAGCCCAGGGGGTGGGGGCGATGAGCAGTTCTTC.

The chain carries TRBV30 and TRBJ2-7; tentative D call: TRBD1 (5 bases). Germline lookup yields CDR1 GTSNPN and CDR2 SVGIG (reference sequence). V lost 4 bases, J lost 4 bases, and 23 bases lay in between. The CDR3 contains 16 residues. CDR3 residues: CAWMARKTYNRYEQYF. CDR3 nucleotides: TGTGCCTGGATGGCTAGAAAGACCTACAACAGGTACGAGCAGTACTTC.

The chain carries TRBV6-5 and TRBJ2-7, with TRBD1 matching 10 bases. Germline CDR1 reads MNHEY; CDR2 reads SVGAGI. The CDR3 extends over 15 amino acids. V dropped 6 bases and J dropped 1; count of bases not matched to a gene: 6. The CDR3 DNA sequence: TGTGCCAGCAGCAGACCGGGACAGGGGTCCTACGAGCAGTACTTC. The encoded protein is CASSRPGQGSYEQYF.

This chain connects TRBV12-3 or TRBV12-4 to TRBJ1-5, with TRBD1 as a possible D gene (6 bases). There are 13 residues in the CDR3. V was pared by 7 bases and J by 3 bases, with 10 bases between. This chain's CDR3 is CASNRDYNQPQHF. CDR3 in DNA: TGTGCCAGCAACAGGGACTACAATCAGCCCCAGCATTTT.